What follows are 22 T cell receptor beta chains derived from one specimen sequenced in a study of blood T cells in healthy people across ages. It was with a sample-barcoded 5' primer and a J-beta primer mix that a second PCR of roughly 6 to 11 cycles was run. TCRdb re-derived calls from the 5' RACE reads in MiXCR, one entry per CDR3 protein. The table lists over 600,000 distinct CDR3 sequences, over 40% of them singletons. The sample comprised blood. Receptors originate from a man older than 75 in good health.

The chain combines TRBV20-1 with TRBJ1-3, with 12 bases lining up with TRBD1. V lost 4 bases and J lost 8; bases outside the gene matches: 6. The germline V gene has CDR1 DFQATT and CDR2 SNEGSKA (reference sequence). The CDR3 sequence is 14 residues long. CDR3 region: CSAKGQGAWDTIYF. Here the CDR3 DNA reads TGCAGTGCTAAGGGACAGGGGGCTTGGGACACCATATATTTT.

This chain uses TRBV20-1 with TRBJ2-4; the D call may be TRBD1 or TRBD2 (5 bases each). With the DNA end fitting TRBJ2-7 better, the J assignment may be wrong. Germline CDR1 is DFQATT and CDR2 is SNEGSKA (reference sequence). The CDR3 sequence is 12 residues long. The CDR3: CSARGPLYEQYF. CDR3 nucleotide sequence: TGCAGTGCTAGGGGACCTCTCTACGAGCAGTACTTC.

The chain links TRBV5-1 to TRBJ1-5; 11 bases are a match to TRBD1. Germline V CDR1 and CDR2: SGHRS, YFSETQ. The CDR3 loop spans 15 amino acids. The J segment lost 4 bases and the V segment lost 4 bases, leaving 4 bases of the junction unmatched. CDR3: CASSRTGGANQPQHF. CDR3 nucleotide sequence: TGCGCCAGCAGCCGGACAGGGGGCGCGAATCAGCCCCAGCATTTT.

The J gene is TRBJ2-5, the V gene TRBV27; 8 positions agree with TRBD2. The junction had 9 bases not matched to a gene; V was cut back by 6 bases and J by 0 bases. The V gene's germline CDR1 is MNHEY and CDR2 SMNVEV (reference sequence). This CDR3 has 16 residues. The CDR3 DNA reads TGTGCCAGCAGAGAACGGGGGGGACAATACCAAGAGACCCAGTACTTC. Its protein is CASRERGGQYQETQYF.

The chain is built from TRBV4-2 and TRBJ1-2; D gene uncertain. Germline V gene sequence: CDR1 LGHNA, CDR2 YNFKEQ. This CDR3 is built from 15 residues. Between the trimmed V and J ends, which lost 0 bases and 3 bases, there was a span of 11 bases. CDR3 sequence reads: CASSQDVGIDYGYTF. CDR3 in DNA: TGTGCCAGCAGCCAAGATGTCGGGATAGACTATGGCTACACCTTC.

The J gene is TRBJ2-3, the V gene TRBV30; TRBD1 might be the D (5 bases). CDR1 is GTSNPN and CDR2 is SVGIG in the germline V gene (reference sequence). V shed 3 bases and J shed 2 bases, with 12 bases lying between them. This CDR3 region has 14 residues. Here the CDR3 DNA reads TGTGCCTGGAGACCCCCAGGGAACACAGATACGCAGTATTTT. Its translation is CAWRPPGNTDTQYF.

The chain combines TRBV12-3 or TRBV12-4 with TRBJ2-1, with 7 bases that match TRBD2. The CDR3 runs 18 residues. After removal of 5 bases from V and 0 bases from J, the junction contained 13 bases not matched to a gene. In DNA form, the CDR3 reads TGTGCCAGCAGTCCCCGAATTAGCGGGCCCAGCTCCTACAATGAGCAGTTCTTC. This gives the protein CASSPRISGPSSYNEQFF.

The rearrangement joins TRBV12-3 or TRBV12-4 to TRBJ2-3; the D gene is possibly TRBD2 (6 bases). V was trimmed by 3 bases and J by 2 bases, leaving 12 bases between them. The CDR3 loop spans 15 amino acids. The CDR3 bases are TGTGCCAGCAGTTTGTTCAGCGGGTTCACAGATACGCAGTATTTT. The encoded protein is CASSLFSGFTDTQYF.

The chain has TRBV6-5 and TRBJ1-2; tentatively, D is TRBD1 (6 bases). Trimming removed 6 bases from V and 4 bases from J, with 15 bases in between. The CDR3 is 14 residues long. CDR1 and CDR2 from the germline V gene are MNHEY and SVGAGI. CDR3 loop: CASSNGGRSYGYTF. CDR3 bases: TGTGCCAGCAGCAACGGGGGCAGATCCTATGGCTACACCTTC.

CDR3 sequence (DNA): TGTGCCAGCAGCTCAACAGGGCGGTTTGAGACCCAGTACTTC. The encoded protein is CASSSTGRFETQYF. The V and J genes are TRBV7-2 and TRBJ2-5; D is possibly TRBD1 (6 bases). Per the germline V gene, CDR1 is SGHTA and CDR2 is FQGNSA. V dropped 4 bases and J dropped 5 bases, with 14 bases sitting between them. The CDR3 consists of 14 residues.

This clonotype was found once. The V call is TRBV20-1, the J call TRBJ2-3; TRBD2 matches 8 bases. Per germline, CDR1 DFQATT and CDR2 SNEGSKA (reference sequence). Germline trimming cut 3 bases from V and 4 bases from J; bases unmatched to any gene: 6. The CDR3 contains 14 residues. The DNA of the CDR3 is TGCAGTGCTAGTAGCGGGGTCGGGGCAGATACGCAGTATTTT. It encodes CSASSGVGADTQYF.

This sequence joins TRBV11-2 and TRBJ2-3, with 8 bases aligning to TRBD2. The germline gives CDR1 SGHAT, CDR2 FQNNGV. V dropped 5 bases and J dropped 4; count of bases not matched to a gene: 11. This CDR3 spans 16 amino acids. The CDR3 DNA follows: TGTGCCAGCAGCCCCCAAGGTCTTAGCGGGGCAGATACGCAGTATTTT. Its protein product is CASSPQGLSGADTQYF.

This clonotype has more than one count but fewer than ten. The chain links TRBV20-1 to TRBJ2-5, with D unresolved. CDR1 and CDR2 (germline): DFQATT, SNEGSKA (reference sequence). The CDR3 consists of 14 residues. The germline V and J ends were trimmed by 0 bases and 0 bases, with 8 bases remaining between them. The chain's CDR3 is CSARDGPDQETQYF. The CDR3 DNA follows: TGCAGTGCTAGAGATGGGCCGGACCAAGAGACCCAGTACTTC.

The chain recombines TRBV27 with TRBJ2-1; 7 positions agree with TRBD2. CDR1 and CDR2 (germline): MNHEY, SMNVEV (reference sequence). This CDR3 has 18 amino acids. The ends lost 5 bases at V and 7 bases at J; junction bases unmatched: 20. The CDR3 bases are TGTGCCAGCAGTAATACCTCACCTGGGAGGGAGGGCAAAAATGAGCAGTTCTTC. Amino acids: CASSNTSPGREGKNEQFF.

This chain joins TRBV6-1 and TRBJ2-1; TRBD2 agrees at 8 bases. Trimming at V came to 1 base and at J to 9 bases, leaving 8 bases not matched to a gene. The CDR3 loop spans 15 amino acids. Germline V gene sequence: CDR1 MNHNS, CDR2 SASEGT. CDR3 nucleotide sequence: TGTGCCAGCAGTGAAGATAGCGGGATTGGTGCTGAGCAGTTCTTC. Translation: CASSEDSGIGAEQFF.

The V gene is TRBV27, the J gene TRBJ1-5; D remains ambiguous. Trimming pared 4 bases from V and 3 bases from J, leaving 13 bases between. The CDR3 has 15 amino acids. Per germline, CDR1 MNHEY and CDR2 SMNVEV (reference sequence). The CDR3 here is CASSSQPVTNQPQHF. In DNA, the CDR3 is TGTGCCAGCAGTTCCCAACCCGTTACCAATCAGCCCCAGCATTTT.

This clonotype was observed a few times. The chain has TRBV10-2 and TRBJ1-5; D is uncertain. The length of the CDR3 is 14 residues. V gave up 3 bases and J gave up 2 bases, with 8 bases separating them. Germline lookup yields CDR1 WSHSY and CDR2 SAAADI. CDR3 DNA sequence: TGCGCCAGCAGTGATGTGGGAGGCAATCAGCCCCAGCATTTT. Its protein is CASSDVGGNQPQHF.

The chain carries TRBV5-4 and TRBJ2-3, with no clear D. V was pared by 3 bases and J by 4 bases, with 12 bases between. Germline CDR1 is SGHNT and CDR2 is YYREEE (reference sequence). There are 14 residues in the CDR3. In DNA form, the CDR3 reads TGTGCCAGCAGCTCCCCCCTTACACCAGATACGCAGTATTTT. Residues: CASSSPLTPDTQYF.

The rearrangement joins TRBV6-5 to TRBJ2-3, with TRBD1 identical over 10 bases. Germline loops: CDR1 MNHEY, CDR2 SVGAGI. V was pared by 5 bases and J by 2 bases, with 4 bases of the junction left unmatched. The CDR3 loop spans 15 amino acids. The CDR3 DNA reads TGTGCCAGCAGTAGGGGGACAGGGGCCACAGATACGCAGTATTTT. Translated, it gives CASSRGTGATDTQYF.

About this clonotype: A read error may explain this, as a much larger clone is one base away. The chain employs TRBV27 and TRBJ2-1, with D perhaps assigned TRBD1 or TRBD2 (5 bases each). The CDR3 covers 15 residues. The germline gives CDR1 MNHEY, CDR2 SMNVEV (reference sequence). Trimming took off 5 bases at V and 13 bases at J, with 24 bases between the two ends. The CDR3 protein is CASSTRDLEGETQFF. The CDR3 bases are TGTGCCAGCAGTACTCGGGACCTCGAGGGAGAGACCCAGTTCTTC.

In its sample, this clonotype was seen many times. The rearrangement joins TRBV7-2 to TRBJ2-7; TRBD2 matches 14 bases. The J segment lost 0 bases and the V segment lost 5 bases, leaving 3 bases of the junction unmatched. The germline gives CDR1 SGHTA, CDR2 FQGNSA. CDR3 length: 16 amino acids. CDR3 amino acids: CASSRLAGGDSYEQYF. The DNA for the CDR3 is TGTGCCAGCAGCCGACTAGCGGGAGGGGACTCCTACGAGCAGTACTTC.

V is TRBV5-4 and J is TRBJ1-5; no clear D gene. The length of the CDR3 is 15 residues. Germline V gene sequence: CDR1 SGHNT, CDR2 YYREEE (reference sequence). The V gene lost 0 bases and the J gene lost 3 bases, with 10 bases spanning the gap. CDR3 sequence reads: CASSLGGSANQPQHF. The CDR3 coding sequence is TGTGCCAGCAGCTTGGGAGGGAGTGCCAATCAGCCCCAGCATTTT.